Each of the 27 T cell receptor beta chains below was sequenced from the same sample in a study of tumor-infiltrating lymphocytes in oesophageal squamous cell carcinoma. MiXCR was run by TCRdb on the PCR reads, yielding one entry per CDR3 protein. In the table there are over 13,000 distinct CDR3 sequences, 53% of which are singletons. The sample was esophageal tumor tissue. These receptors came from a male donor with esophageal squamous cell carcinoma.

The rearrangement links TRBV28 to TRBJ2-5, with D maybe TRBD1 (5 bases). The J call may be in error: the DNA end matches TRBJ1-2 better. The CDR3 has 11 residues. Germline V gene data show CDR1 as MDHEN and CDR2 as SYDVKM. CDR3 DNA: TGTGCCAGCAGTTTTGGGGGTGGCTACACCTTC. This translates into CASSFGGGYTF.

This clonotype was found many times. This chain's CDR3 is CATSDHTRTYEQYF. In DNA form, the CDR3 reads TGTGCCACCAGTGACCATACAAGAACCTACGAGCAGTACTTC. The chain recombines TRBV24-1 with TRBJ2-7; D is undetermined. This CDR3 has 14 amino acids. The germline V gene encodes CDR1 KGHDR and CDR2 SFDVKD. Deletions cut 4 bases from V and 2 bases from J, with 11 bases between.

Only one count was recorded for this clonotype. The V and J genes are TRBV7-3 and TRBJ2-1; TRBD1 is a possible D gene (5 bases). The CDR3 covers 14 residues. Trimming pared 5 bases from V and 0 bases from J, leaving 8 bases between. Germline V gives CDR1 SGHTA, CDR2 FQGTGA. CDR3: CASSRQSSYNEQFF. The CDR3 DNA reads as TGTGCCAGCAGCCGACAGAGCTCCTACAATGAGCAGTTCTTC.

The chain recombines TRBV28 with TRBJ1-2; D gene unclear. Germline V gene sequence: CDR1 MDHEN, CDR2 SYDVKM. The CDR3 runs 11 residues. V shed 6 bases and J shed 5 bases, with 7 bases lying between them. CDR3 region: CASRVGYGYTF. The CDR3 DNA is TGTGCCAGCAGGGTTGGGTATGGCTACACCTTC.

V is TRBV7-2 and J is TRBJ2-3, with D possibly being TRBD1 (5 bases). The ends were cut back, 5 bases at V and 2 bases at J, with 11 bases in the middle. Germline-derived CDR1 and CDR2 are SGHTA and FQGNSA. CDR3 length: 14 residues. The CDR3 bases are TGTGCCAGCAGCCGTGACAGCTTCACAGATACGCAGTATTTT. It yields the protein CASSRDSFTDTQYF.

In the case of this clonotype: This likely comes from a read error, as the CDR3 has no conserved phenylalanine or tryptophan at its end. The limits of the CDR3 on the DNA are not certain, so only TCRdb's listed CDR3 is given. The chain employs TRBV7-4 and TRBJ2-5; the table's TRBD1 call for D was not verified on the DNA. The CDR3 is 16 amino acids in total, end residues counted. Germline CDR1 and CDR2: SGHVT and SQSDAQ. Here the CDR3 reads CASSLARGPNGYTFGS.

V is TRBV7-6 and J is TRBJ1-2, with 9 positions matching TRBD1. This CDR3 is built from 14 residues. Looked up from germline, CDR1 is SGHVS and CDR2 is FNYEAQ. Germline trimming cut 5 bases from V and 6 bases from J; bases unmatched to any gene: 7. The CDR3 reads CASSPRTGVDGYTF. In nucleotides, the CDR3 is TGTGCCAGCAGCCCCAGGACAGGGGTTGATGGCTACACCTTC.

The CDR3 loop is CATSELTPPSGPNTGELFF. The CDR3 bases are TGTGCCACCAGTGAGTTGACCCCCCCTAGCGGCCCTAACACCGGGGAGCTGTTTTTT. The rearrangement joins TRBV24-1 to TRBJ2-2; 7 nucleotides agree with TRBD2. Germline assignment: CDR1 KGHDR and CDR2 SFDVKD. Trimming cost V 4 bases and J 2 bases; bases outside gene matches: 15. The CDR3 runs to 19 residues.

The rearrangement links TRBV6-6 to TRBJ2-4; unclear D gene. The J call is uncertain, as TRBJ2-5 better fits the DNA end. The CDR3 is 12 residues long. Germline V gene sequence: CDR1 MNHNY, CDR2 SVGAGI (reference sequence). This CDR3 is CASSYSRETQYF. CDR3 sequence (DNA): TGTGCCAGCAGTTACTCGAGAGAGACCCAGTACTTC.

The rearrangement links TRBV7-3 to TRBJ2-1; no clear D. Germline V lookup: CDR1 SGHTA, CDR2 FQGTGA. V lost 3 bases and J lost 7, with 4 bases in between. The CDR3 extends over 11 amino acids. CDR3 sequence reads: CASSLENEQFF. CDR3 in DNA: TGTGCCAGCAGCTTGGAGAATGAGCAGTTCTTC.

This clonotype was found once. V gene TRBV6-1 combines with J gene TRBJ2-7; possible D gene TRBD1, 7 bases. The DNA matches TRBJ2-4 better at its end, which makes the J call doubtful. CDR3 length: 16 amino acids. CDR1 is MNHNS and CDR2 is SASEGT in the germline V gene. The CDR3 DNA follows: TGTGCCAGCACCTACACAGGGGAGGTGGCCAAAAACATTCAGTACTTC. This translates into CASTYTGEVAKNIQYF.

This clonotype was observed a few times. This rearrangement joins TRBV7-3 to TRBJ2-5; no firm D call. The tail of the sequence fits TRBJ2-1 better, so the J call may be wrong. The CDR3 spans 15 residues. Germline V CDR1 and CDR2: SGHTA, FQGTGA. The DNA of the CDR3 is TGTGCCAGCAGCTTAACGGATTTGGACCCAAATGAGCAGTTCTTC. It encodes CASSLTDLDPNEQFF.

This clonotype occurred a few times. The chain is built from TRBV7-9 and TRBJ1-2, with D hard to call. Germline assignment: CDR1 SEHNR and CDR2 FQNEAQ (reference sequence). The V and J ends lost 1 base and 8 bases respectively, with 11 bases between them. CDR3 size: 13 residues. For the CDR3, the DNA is TGTGCCAGCAGCTTAGACTACGGGAGCGGCTACACCTTC. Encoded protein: CASSLDYGSGYTF.

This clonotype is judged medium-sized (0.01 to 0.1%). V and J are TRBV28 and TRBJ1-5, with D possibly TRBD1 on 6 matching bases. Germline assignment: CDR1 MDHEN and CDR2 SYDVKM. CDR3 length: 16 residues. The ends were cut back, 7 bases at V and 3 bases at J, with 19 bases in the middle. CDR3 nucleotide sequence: TGTGCCAGCACTGAGGTGGGGGCGAGGGTCAATCAGCCCCAGCATTTT. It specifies CASTEVGARVNQPQHF.

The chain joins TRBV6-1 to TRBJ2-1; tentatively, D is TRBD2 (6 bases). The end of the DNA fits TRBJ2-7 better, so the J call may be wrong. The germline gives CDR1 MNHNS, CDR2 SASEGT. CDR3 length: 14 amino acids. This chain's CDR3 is CASSEVRTMNEQYF. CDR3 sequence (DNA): TGTGCCAGCAGTGAAGTGCGGACTATGAACGAGCAGTACTTC.

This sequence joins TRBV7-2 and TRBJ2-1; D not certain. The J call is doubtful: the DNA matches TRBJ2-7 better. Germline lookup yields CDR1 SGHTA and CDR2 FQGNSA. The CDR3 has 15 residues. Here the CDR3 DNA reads TGTGCCAGCAGCGATACGGGTACACGCTCCTACGAGCAGTACTTC. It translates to CASSDTGTRSYEQYF.

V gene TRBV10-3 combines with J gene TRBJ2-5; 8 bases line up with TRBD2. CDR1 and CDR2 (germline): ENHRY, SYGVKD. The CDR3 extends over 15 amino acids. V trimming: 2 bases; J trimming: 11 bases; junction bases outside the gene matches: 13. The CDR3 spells CAISELTSVRYEQYF. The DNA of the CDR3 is TGTGCCATCAGTGAGCTGACTAGCGTGAGATATGAGCAGTACTTC.

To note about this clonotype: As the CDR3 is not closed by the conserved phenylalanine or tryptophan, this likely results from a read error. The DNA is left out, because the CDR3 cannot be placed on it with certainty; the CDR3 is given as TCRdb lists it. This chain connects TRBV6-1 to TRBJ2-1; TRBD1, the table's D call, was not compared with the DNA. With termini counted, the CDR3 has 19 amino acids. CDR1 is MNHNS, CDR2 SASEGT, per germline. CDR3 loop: CASSESTSNRAGYGYTFGS.

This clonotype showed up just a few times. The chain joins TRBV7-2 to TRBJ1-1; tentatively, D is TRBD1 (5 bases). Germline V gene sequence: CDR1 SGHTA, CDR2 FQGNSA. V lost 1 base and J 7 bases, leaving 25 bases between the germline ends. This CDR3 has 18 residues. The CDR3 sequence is CASSLVDAYERLDSEAFF. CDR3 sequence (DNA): TGTGCCAGCAGCTTAGTTGACGCCTATGAACGGCTCGACAGTGAAGCTTTCTTT.

CDR3 DNA sequence: TGTGCCAGTAGTCTTAATCCTGGCACAGATACGCAGTATTTT. Translated, it gives CASSLNPGTDTQYF. The chain links TRBV19 to TRBJ2-3; D unresolved. The CDR3 sequence is 14 residues long. Trimming took 5 bases from V and 1 from J, leaving 10 bases between them. Per germline, CDR1 LNHDA and CDR2 SQIVND (reference sequence).

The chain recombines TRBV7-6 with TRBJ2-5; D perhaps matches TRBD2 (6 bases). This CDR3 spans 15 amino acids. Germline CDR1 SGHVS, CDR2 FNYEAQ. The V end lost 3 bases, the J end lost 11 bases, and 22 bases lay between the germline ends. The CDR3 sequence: CASSFGGRRENEQYF. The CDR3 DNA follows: TGTGCCAGCAGCTTTGGGGGGAGACGGGAGAATGAGCAGTACTTC.

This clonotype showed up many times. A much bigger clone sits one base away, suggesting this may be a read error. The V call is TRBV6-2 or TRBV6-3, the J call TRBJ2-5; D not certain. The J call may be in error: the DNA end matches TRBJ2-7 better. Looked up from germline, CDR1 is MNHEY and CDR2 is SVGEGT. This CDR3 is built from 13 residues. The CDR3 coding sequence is TGTGCCAGCAGTTACTCGGGCAGCTACGAGCAGTACTTC. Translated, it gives CASSYSGSYEQYF.

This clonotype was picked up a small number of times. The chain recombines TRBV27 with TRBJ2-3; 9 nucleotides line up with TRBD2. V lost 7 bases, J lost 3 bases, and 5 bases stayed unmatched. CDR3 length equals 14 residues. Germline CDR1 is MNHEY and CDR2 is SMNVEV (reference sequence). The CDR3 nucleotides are TGTGCCAGCAAACCTGGACTAGCGACAGATACGCAGTATTTT. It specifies CASKPGLATDTQYF.

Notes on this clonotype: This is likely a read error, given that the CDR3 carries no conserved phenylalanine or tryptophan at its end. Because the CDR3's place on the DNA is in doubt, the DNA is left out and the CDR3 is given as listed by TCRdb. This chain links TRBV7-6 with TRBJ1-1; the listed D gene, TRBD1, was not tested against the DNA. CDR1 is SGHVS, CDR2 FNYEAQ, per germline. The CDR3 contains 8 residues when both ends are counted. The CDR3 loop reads CASSSPTL.

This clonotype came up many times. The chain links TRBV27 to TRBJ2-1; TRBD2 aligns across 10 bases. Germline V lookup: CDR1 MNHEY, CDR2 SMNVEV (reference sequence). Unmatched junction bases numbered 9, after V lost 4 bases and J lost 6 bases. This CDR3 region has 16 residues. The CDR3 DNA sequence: TGTGCCAGCAGTTCGCCGAGCGGGAGGGCTTTCAATGAGCAGTTCTTC. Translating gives CASSSPSGRAFNEQFF.

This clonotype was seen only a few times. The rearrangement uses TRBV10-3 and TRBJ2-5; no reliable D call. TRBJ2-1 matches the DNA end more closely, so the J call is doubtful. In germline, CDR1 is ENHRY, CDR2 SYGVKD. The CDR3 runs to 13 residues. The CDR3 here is CAISVVGSNEQFF. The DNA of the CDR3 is TGTGCCATCAGTGTTGTGGGTAGTAATGAGCAGTTCTTC.

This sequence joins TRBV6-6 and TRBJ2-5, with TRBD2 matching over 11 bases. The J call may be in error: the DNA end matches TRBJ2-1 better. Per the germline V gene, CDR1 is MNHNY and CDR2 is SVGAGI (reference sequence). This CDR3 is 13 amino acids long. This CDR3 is CASSYTSGSEQFF. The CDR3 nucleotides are TGTGCCAGCAGTTACACTAGCGGGAGTGAGCAGTTCTTC.